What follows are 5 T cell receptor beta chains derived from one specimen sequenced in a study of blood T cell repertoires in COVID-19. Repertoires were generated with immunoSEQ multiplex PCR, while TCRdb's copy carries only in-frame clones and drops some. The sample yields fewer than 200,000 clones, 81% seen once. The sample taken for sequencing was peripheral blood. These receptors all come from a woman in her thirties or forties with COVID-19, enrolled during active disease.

Here the CDR3 reads CASSLSPGLAYEQYF. CDR3 nucleotide sequence: TGCGCCAGCAGCTTGTCACCGGGACTCGCCTACGAGCAGTACTTC. The chain carries TRBV5-1 and TRBJ2-7; D perhaps matches TRBD2 (6 bases). Trimming left V 1 base short and J 2 bases short, with 13 bases between. CDR3 length: 15 residues. Germline V gene sequence: CDR1 SGHRS, CDR2 YFSETQ.

The DNA for the CDR3 is TGTGCCAGCAGTTCAGTTAGCGGAGAAGCCTACAATGAGCAGTTCTTC. Residues: CASSSVSGEAYNEQFF. The chain uses TRBV27 and TRBJ2-1; D possibly corresponds to TRBD2 (6 bases). Germline V CDR1 and CDR2: MNHEY, SMNVEV (reference sequence). Trimming left V 4 bases short and J 2 bases short, with 15 bases between. The length of the CDR3 is 16 residues.

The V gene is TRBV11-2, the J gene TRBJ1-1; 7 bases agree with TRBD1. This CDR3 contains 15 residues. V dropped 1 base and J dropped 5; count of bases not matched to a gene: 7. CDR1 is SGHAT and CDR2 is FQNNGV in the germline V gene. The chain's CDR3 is CASSLGPGGGTEAFF. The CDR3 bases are TGTGCCAGCAGCTTAGGGCCAGGGGGTGGAACTGAAGCTTTCTTT.

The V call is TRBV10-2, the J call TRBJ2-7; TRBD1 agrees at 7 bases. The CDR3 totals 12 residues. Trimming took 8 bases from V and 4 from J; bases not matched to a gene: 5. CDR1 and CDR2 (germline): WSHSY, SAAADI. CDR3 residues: CASGTEQYEQYF. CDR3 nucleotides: TGCGCCAGCGGGACAGAGCAGTACGAGCAGTACTTC.

CDR3 nucleotides: TGCGCCAGCAGTGAGTTCGAGGGGGCCGTGTATGGCTACACCTTC. This encodes CASSEFEGAVYGYTF. This chain joins TRBV10-2 and TRBJ1-2, with 7 bases lining up with TRBD1. CDR1 and CDR2 (germline): WSHSY, SAAADI. Trimming cost V 1 base and J 5 bases; bases outside gene matches: 7. The CDR3 has 15 amino acids.